This T cell receptor (beta chain) was retrieved from a study of identical twins. Whole-study results and caveats: Shared out-of-frame alpha sequences (those common to twins) showed excess low generation probability.

Via MiXCR, TCRdb re-called the 5' RACE reads, giving one row per CDR3 protein. The sample consists of about 1.7 million distinct CDR3 sequences, about 30% of them appearing once. As regards this clonotype: Its target is not known.

V lost 1 base and J 0 bases, leaving 11 bases between the germline ends. This CDR3 is 15 amino acids long. Per germline, CDR1 SQVTM and CDR2 ANQGSEA. The J gene is TRBJ2-3, the V gene TRBV29-1, with D unclear. The clonotype originates from a newborn girl in good health. Input material: cord blood. As DNA, the CDR3 is TGCAGCGTTGAAGGCGCCGGTATTAGCACAGATACGCAGTATTTT. Its translation: CSVEGAGISTDTQYF.